There are a few counts of the clone carrying this T cell receptor beta chain. As yet, its antigen is unknown. An equimolar mix of two oligonucleotides served as the beta constant-region primer for TRBC1 and TRBC2. A 12-nucleotide UMI and the SP2 primer were added to the cDNA 3' end by oligonucleotide ligation. TCRdb re-derived calls from the UMI-ligation and nested PCR reads in MiXCR, one entry per CDR3 protein. Here the sample spans 130,000 to 150,000 distinct CDR3 sequences, approximately 17% being singletons. V lost 0 bases to trimming and J lost 4 bases, with 3 bases between them. This CDR3 has 12 residues. From the second PCR step, alpha and beta chains were amplified apart. The source of the sample is a study of naive and memory T cell subsets. Study findings and constraints: A few larger clonotypes appeared in naive repertoires, especially CD8, possibly memory cells re-expressing CD45RA.

The sample comprised naive CD4+ T cells from blood. This sequence was found in a human donor in good health. The chain is built from TRBV12-3 or TRBV12-4 and TRBJ2-5; unclear D gene. DNA of the CDR3: TGTGCCAGCAGTTTAGCGTTAGAGACCCAGTACTTC. Translated, it gives CASSLALETQYF.